This passage covers 21 T cell receptor beta chains from one sample sequenced in a study of shared clonotypes between healthy human individuals. Assay used: immunoSEQ multiplex PCR; TCRdb lists only in-frame clones, some missing. This repertoire shows around 980,000 clones, about four fifths found once; its top ten account for 0.5% to 0.65%. The material sequenced was memory CD4+ T cells from PBMCs. Specified subset: CD45RA-negative fraction. The receptors were gathered from a man in his late teens or twenties in good health. Some clones in this sample may be carry-over from other donors' samples.

This clone has more than one count but fewer than ten. Other DNA sequences from this sample encode an identical CDR3 as well. V usage is TRBV15 and J usage is TRBJ2-7; either TRBD1 or TRBD2 may supply D (5 bases each). Germline V lookup: CDR1 LNHNV, CDR2 YYDKDF (reference sequence). V gave up 5 bases and J gave up 2 bases, with 7 bases separating them. The length of the CDR3 is 12 residues. In DNA, the CDR3 is TGTGCCACCAGCGGGACCACCTACGAGCAGTACTTC. This gives the protein CATSGTTYEQYF.

The gene calls are TRBV10-2 and TRBJ2-5, with 9 positions matching TRBD1. The DNA end lines up better with TRBJ2-7; the J call may be wrong. Per germline, CDR1 WSHSY and CDR2 SAAADI. The CDR3 has 14 amino acids. As DNA, the CDR3 is TGCGCCAGCAAGGGGACAGGGAATTCCTACGAGCAGTACTTC. As protein: CASKGTGNSYEQYF.

This chain uses TRBV6-1 with TRBJ2-3; no firm D call. The V gene lost 3 bases and the J gene lost 0 bases, with 13 bases spanning the gap. Germline assignment: CDR1 MNHNS and CDR2 SASEGT. The CDR3 consists of 16 residues. The CDR3 loop is CASSEKNRPSTDTQYF. In DNA form, the CDR3 reads TGTGCCAGCAGTGAGAAGAATAGACCTAGCACAGATACGCAGTATTTT.

This clone has at least ten counts. Other DNA sequences from this sample encode an identical CDR3 as well. The chain couples TRBV6-1 to TRBJ1-6; D remains unclear. V lost 4 bases and J lost 4, with 8 bases in between. Germline loops: CDR1 MNHNS, CDR2 SASEGT. The CDR3 is 14 amino acids. CDR3 in DNA: TGTGCCAGCAGTGCAGGACCGTATAATTCACCCCTCCACTTT. Translated, it gives CASSAGPYNSPLHF.

The J gene is TRBJ2-7, the V gene TRBV5-1; D is undetermined. V lost 7 bases and J lost 2, with 16 bases in between. Germline CDR1 is SGHRS and CDR2 is YFSETQ. The CDR3 is 14 residues long. The DNA for the CDR3 is TGCGCCAGCCGACGGACCGGCAACACCTACGAGCAGTACTTC. It translates to CASRRTGNTYEQYF.

This clone is a singleton in its sample. V and J are TRBV28 and TRBJ1-3, with a tentative D call TRBD1 (6 bases). CDR3 size: 14 residues. Germline lookup yields CDR1 MDHEN and CDR2 SYDVKM. The V gene lost 6 bases and the J gene lost 4 bases, with 13 bases spanning the gap. The CDR3 DNA reads TGTGCCAGCAGGGCGGGGGCTATAGGAAACACCATATATTTT. This codes for CASRAGAIGNTIYF.

V gene TRBV2 combines with J gene TRBJ2-7, with a tentative D call TRBD2 (5 bases). CDR3 length equals 13 residues. CDR1 is SNHLY, CDR2 FYNNEI, per germline. The V and J ends lost 3 bases and 4 bases respectively, with 10 bases between them. DNA for the CDR3: TGTGCCAGCAGTGACATGAGGGAATACGAGCAGTACTTC. Its translation: CASSDMREYEQYF.

This clone has just one count. The chain combines TRBV7-2 with TRBJ2-2; possibly TRBD2 for D (6 bases). The CDR3 is 16 residues long. Germline CDR1 and CDR2: SGHTA and FQGNSA. Trimming left V 5 bases short and J 7 bases short, with 20 bases between. For the CDR3, the DNA is TGTGCCAGCAGCCTCACCGCGGGACTTGAGGGCGGGGAGCTGTTTTTT. Protein product: CASSLTAGLEGGELFF.

This clone was picked up one time. The same CDR3 also results from other DNA sequences found in this sample. This chain links TRBV15 with TRBJ1-1; D is undetermined. Trimming removed 3 bases at V and 2 bases at J, with 7 bases between. CDR3 size: 13 residues. CDR1 and CDR2 (germline): LNHNV, YYDKDF (reference sequence). This chain's CDR3 is CATSREVNTEAFF. The CDR3 coding sequence is TGTGCCACCAGCAGGGAGGTTAACACTGAAGCTTTCTTT.

The V and J genes are TRBV2 and TRBJ2-5; 10 bases map to TRBD2. Germline V gives CDR1 SNHLY, CDR2 FYNNEI. This CDR3 has 15 residues. The V gene end was trimmed by 6 bases and the J gene end by 5 bases; junction bases not matched to a gene: 9. CDR3 nucleotide sequence: TGTGCCAGCAGCCAGCTAGCGGGAGCGGGGGAGACCCAGTACTTC. Protein sequence: CASSQLAGAGETQYF.

The chain couples TRBV5-1 to TRBJ2-3; D may be TRBD2 (6 bases). Germline-derived CDR1 and CDR2 are SGHRS and YFSETQ. Between the trimmed V and J ends, which lost 5 bases and 1 base, there was a span of 14 bases. The CDR3 length is 15 residues. The CDR3 reads CASRSSGGGTDTQYF. In DNA, the CDR3 is TGCGCCAGCAGGAGTAGCGGAGGGGGCACAGATACGCAGTATTTT.

V gene TRBV20-1 combines with J gene TRBJ2-3, with D tentatively TRBD1 (6 bases). Germline V CDR1 and CDR2: DFQATT, SNEGSKA (reference sequence). The CDR3 runs to 11 residues. With 3 bases removed from V and 5 bases from J, the gap between germline ends came to 6 bases. The CDR3 loop is CSASRGDTQYF. In DNA, the CDR3 is TGCAGTGCTAGCAGGGGAGATACGCAGTATTTT.

The chain combines TRBV6-1 with TRBJ2-3, with TRBD2 matching over 9 bases. Germline values: CDR1 MNHNS, CDR2 SASEGT. The CDR3 has 14 amino acids. V shed 4 bases, J shed 4 bases, and the junction held 3 bases outside the gene matches. In DNA form, the CDR3 reads TGTGCCAGCAGTGCGCGGGAGGGCCCAGATACGCAGTATTTT. It specifies CASSAREGPDTQYF.

V gene TRBV18 combines with J gene TRBJ2-7; D is unclear. This CDR3 contains 14 residues. The ends were cut back, 0 bases at V and 3 bases at J, with 9 bases in the middle. From germline, CDR1 is KGHSH and CDR2 LQKENI. For the CDR3, the DNA is TGTGCCAGCTCACCACCATACGGAGACTACGAGCAGTACTTC. This gives the protein CASSPPYGDYEQYF.

With respect to this clone: Distinct nucleotide sequences in the sample also encode this CDR3. V is TRBV18 and J is TRBJ2-7; unclear D gene. Germline values: CDR1 KGHSH, CDR2 LQKENI. Trimming stripped 3 bases from V and 1 base from J, with 4 bases between. This CDR3 spans 12 amino acids. CDR3 in DNA: TGTGCCAGCTCACCGGATTCCTACGAGCAGTACTTC. It specifies CASSPDSYEQYF.

The chain combines TRBV5-4 with TRBJ2-3, with unresolved D. Germline loops: CDR1 SGHNT, CDR2 YYREEE (reference sequence). The CDR3 runs 13 residues. V was shortened by 6 bases and J by 6 bases, with 14 bases between the two germline ends. CDR3 sequence: CASNPRSTDTQYF. DNA for the CDR3: TGTGCCAGCAACCCCCGGTCCACGGATACGCAGTATTTT.

In its sample, this clone was seen a few times. The chain is built from TRBV9 and TRBJ2-2; a weak D match, TRBD1 (5 bases). This CDR3 contains 15 residues. V lost 0 bases, J lost 1 base, and 7 bases lay in between. Germline CDR1 reads SGDLS; CDR2 reads YYNGEE. The CDR3 spells CASSVVTGNTGELFF. Here the CDR3 DNA reads TGTGCCAGCAGCGTAGTAACAGGGAACACCGGGGAGCTGTTTTTT.

This chain joins TRBV5-1 and TRBJ2-1, with D perhaps matching TRBD1 or TRBD2 (5 bases each). The V gene's germline CDR1 is SGHRS and CDR2 YFSETQ. This CDR3 comprises 15 residues. The germline V and J ends were trimmed by 4 bases and 4 bases, with 15 bases remaining between them. CDR3 amino acids: CASSDGTGNYNEQFF. DNA for the CDR3: TGCGCCAGCAGCGACGGGACGGGAAATTACAATGAGCAGTTCTTC. Complete variable domain (other parts from reference TRBV5-1 and TRBJ2-1): KAGVTQTPRYLIKTRGQQVTLSCSPISGHRSVSWYQQTPGQGLQFLFEYFSETQRNKGNFPGRFSGRQFSNSRSEMNVSTLELGDSALYLCASSDGTGNYNEQFFGPGTRLTVL.

The V gene is TRBV28, the J gene TRBJ2-7; 11 bases are a match to TRBD2. Germline CDR1 and CDR2: MDHEN and SYDVKM. The CDR3 loop spans 16 amino acids. V shed 1 base and J 3 bases; nucleotides not matched to a gene: 5. The CDR3 DNA sequence: TGTGCCAGCAGTTTATTTCTAGCGGGAGGTTTCTACGAGCAGTACTTC. Protein: CASSLFLAGGFYEQYF.

The CDR3 bases are TGTGCCAGCTCACCAAACACAGGGTCGCCCTACGAGCAGTACTTC. This sequence encodes CASSPNTGSPYEQYF. The J gene is TRBJ2-7, the V gene TRBV18, with D perhaps matching TRBD1 (6 bases). Germline V lookup: CDR1 KGHSH, CDR2 LQKENI. The V end was cut by 2 bases, the J end by 2 bases, with 13 bases between. The CDR3 runs to 15 residues.

The chain joins TRBV28 to TRBJ1-5; D is ambiguous. Trimming left V 4 bases short and J 3 bases short, with 13 bases between. The CDR3 sequence is 15 residues long. Germline CDR1 is MDHEN and CDR2 is SYDVKM. The CDR3 region is CASSSPPVPNQPQHF. CDR3 sequence (DNA): TGTGCCAGCAGTTCGCCTCCGGTGCCCAATCAGCCCCAGCATTTT.